These T cell receptor beta chains were read from a single sample in a study of beta chain features in type 1 diabetes. Sequenced by immunoSEQ multiplex PCR; TCRdb stores in-frame clones only, minus some. The top ten hold about 0.017% of the sample, which has about 360,000 clones, around 13% seen once. Sequencing was performed on naive CD4+ T cells from blood. The receptors shown here come from a man younger than 35 in good health. Each CDR3 is given with its conserved first and last residue. The D gene is left open where the match is weak. Clone size is shown for a subset of rows, as once, few, many or a class of expanded clone.

size | J | V | D | DNA | CDR3
NA | TRBJ1-2 | TRBV28 | TRBD1 | TGTGCCAGCAGTCGCGGACAGGGGCCCTATGGCTACACCTTC | CASSRGQGPYGYTF
few | TRBJ2-1 | TRBV7-2 | TRBD2 | TGTGCCAGCAGCTTTCGACTAGCAGGAGGGGTGAATGAGCAGTTCTTC | CASSFRLAGGVNEQFF
few | TRBJ2-7 | TRBV7-6 | NA | TGTGCCAGCAGCCGCCGCCACGGACAGTCCCGCGAGCAGTACTTC | CASSRRHGQSREQYF
NA | TRBJ2-3 | TRBV7-2 | TRBD2 | TGTGCCAGCAGCCTACAACGGGGGGGGCGGACAGATACGCAGTATTTT | CASSLQRGGRTDTQYF
few | TRBJ2-1 | TRBV11-2 | NA | TGTGCCAGCAGCTTAGTTTTGCAGGAGCAGTTCTTC | CASSLVLQEQFF
NA | TRBJ1-2 | TRBV5-1 | NA | TGCGCCAGCAGCTTGGAGCAGGGGGGCTACACCTTC | CASSLEQGGYTF
few | TRBJ2-3 | TRBV10-3 | TRBD1 | TGTGCCATCAGTTCCGGGACAGGAGTCACAGATACGCAGTATTTT | CAISSGTGVTDTQYF
few | TRBJ2-3 | TRBV7-2 | TRBD1 | TGTGCCAGCGGACGACAGGGCCCTACTAGCACAGATACGCAGTATTTT | CASGRQGPTSTDTQYF
NA | TRBJ1-2 | TRBV5-4 | NA | TGTGCCAGCAGCTTGGTAGGAGGGAACTATGGCTACACCTTC | CASSLVGGNYGYTF
few | TRBJ1-1 | TRBV5-1 | NA | TGCGCCAGCCGGGGGGCGGGAGGTGACACTGAAGCTTTCTTT | CASRGAGGDTEAFF
few | TRBJ1-1 | TRBV5-1 | NA | TGCGCCAGCAGCTTGGTGGGGGCAGGCACTGAAGCTTTCTTT | CASSLVGAGTEAFF
few | TRBJ2-7 | TRBV28 | NA | TGTGCCAGCAGTTCTAGCAACTACGAGCAGTACTTC | CASSSSNYEQYF
NA | TRBJ2-7 | TRBV28 | TRBD1 | TGTGCCAGCATCCCGGGACAGGGGGGGCTCTACGAGCAGTACTTC | CASIPGQGGLYEQYF
many | TRBJ2-4 | TRBV29-1 | NA | TGCAGCGTGTCGAGTACAGGGTCAAACATTCAGTACTTC | CSVSSTGSNIQYF